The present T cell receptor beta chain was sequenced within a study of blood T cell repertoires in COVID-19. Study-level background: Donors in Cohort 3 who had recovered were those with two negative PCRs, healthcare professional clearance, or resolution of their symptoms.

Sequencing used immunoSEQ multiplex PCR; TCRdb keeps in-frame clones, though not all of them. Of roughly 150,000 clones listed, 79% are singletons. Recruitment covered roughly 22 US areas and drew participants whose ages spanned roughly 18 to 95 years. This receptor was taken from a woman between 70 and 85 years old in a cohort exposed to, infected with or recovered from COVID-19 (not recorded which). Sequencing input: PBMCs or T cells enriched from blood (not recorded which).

DNA of the CDR3: TGTGCCAGCAGCCTAGACGGGTTCTCACCCCTCCACTTT. Its translation is CASSLDGFSPLHF. V is TRBV12-3 or TRBV12-4 and J is TRBJ1-6; D remains ambiguous. The CDR3 length is 13 residues. V was cut by 6 bases and J by 10 bases, with 13 bases left in between.